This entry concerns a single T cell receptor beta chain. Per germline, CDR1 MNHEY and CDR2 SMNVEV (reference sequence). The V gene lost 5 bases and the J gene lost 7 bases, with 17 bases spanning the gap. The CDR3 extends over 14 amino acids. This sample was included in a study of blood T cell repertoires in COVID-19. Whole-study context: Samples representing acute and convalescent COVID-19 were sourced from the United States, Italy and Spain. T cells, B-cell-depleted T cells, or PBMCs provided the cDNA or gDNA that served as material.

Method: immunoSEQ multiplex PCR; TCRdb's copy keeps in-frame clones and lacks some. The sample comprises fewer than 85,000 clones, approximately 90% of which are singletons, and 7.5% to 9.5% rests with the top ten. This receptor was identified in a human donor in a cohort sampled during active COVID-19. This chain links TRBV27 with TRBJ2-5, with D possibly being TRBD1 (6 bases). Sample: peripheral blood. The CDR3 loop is CASSLTSWGLTQYF. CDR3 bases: TGTGCCAGCAGTCTGACCTCTTGGGGGCTGACCCAGTACTTC.